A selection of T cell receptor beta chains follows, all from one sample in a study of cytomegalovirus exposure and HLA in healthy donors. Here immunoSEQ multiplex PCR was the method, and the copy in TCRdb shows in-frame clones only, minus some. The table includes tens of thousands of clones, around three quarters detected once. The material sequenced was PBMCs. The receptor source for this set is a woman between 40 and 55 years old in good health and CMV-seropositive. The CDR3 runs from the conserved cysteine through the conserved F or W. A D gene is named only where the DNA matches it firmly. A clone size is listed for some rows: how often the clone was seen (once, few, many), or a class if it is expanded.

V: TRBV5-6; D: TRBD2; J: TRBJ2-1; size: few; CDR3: CASSTPGLVNAFF; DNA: TGTGCCAGCAGCACACCCGGACTAGTTAATGCGTTCTTC
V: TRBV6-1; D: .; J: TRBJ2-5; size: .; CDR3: CASRVTVRETQYF; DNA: TGTGCCAGCAGGGTGACAGTCCGAGAGACCCAGTACTTC
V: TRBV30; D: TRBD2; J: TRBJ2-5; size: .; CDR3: CAWSGLAAWETQYF; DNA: TGTGCCTGGAGTGGACTAGCGGCGTGGGAGACCCAGTACTTC
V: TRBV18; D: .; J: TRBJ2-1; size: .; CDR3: CASSPELRNEQFF; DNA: TGTGCCAGCTCACCTGAGCTACGAAATGAGCAGTTCTTC
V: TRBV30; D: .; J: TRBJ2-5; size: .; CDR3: CAWGTQQETQYF; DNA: TGTGCCTGGGGGACACAACAAGAGACCCAGTACTTC
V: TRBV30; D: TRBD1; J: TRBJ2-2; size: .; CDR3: CAWSRTLRGTGELFF; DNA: TGTGCCTGGAGTCGTACCCTCAGGGGGACCGGGGAGCTGTTTTTT
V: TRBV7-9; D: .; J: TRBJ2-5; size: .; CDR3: CASSLGTVQETQYF; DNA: TGTGCCAGCAGCTTAGGTACAGTCCAAGAGACCCAGTACTTC
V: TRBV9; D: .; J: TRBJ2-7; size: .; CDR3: CASSVGWDSTTYEQYF; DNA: TGTGCCAGCAGCGTAGGTTGGGACTCAACTACCTACGAGCAGTACTTC
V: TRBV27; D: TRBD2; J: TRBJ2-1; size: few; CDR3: CASSLFFSGRAYNEQFF; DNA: TGTGCCAGCAGTTTATTCTTTAGCGGGAGGGCCTACAATGAGCAGTTCTTC
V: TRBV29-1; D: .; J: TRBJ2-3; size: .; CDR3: CSVDAGHTQYF; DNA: TGCAGCGTTGACGCAGGGCATACGCAGTATTTT
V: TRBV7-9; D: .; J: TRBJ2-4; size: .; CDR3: CASSSPGAGDKLAKNIQYF; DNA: TGTGCCAGCAGCTCCCCCGGGGCAGGGGATAAACTAGCCAAAAACATTCAGTACTTC
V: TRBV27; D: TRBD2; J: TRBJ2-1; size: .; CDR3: CASSLGRGNEQFF; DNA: TGTGCCAGCAGTTTGGGGAGGGGAAATGAGCAGTTCTTC
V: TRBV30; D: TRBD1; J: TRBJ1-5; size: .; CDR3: CAWSPPWDSGNQPQHF; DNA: TGTGCCTGGAGTCCACCATGGGACAGTGGCAATCAGCCCCAGCATTTT
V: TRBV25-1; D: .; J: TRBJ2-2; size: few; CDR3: CASLGGGELFF; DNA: TGTGCCAGCCTAGGGGGAGGGGAGCTGTTTTTT
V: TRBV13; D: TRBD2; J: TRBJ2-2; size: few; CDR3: CASSLWRGVNTGELFF; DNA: TGTGCCAGCAGCTTATGGCGGGGGGTTAACACCGGGGAGCTGTTTTTT
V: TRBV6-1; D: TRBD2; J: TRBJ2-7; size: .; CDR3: CASSEEGGSSYEQYF; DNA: TGTGCCAGCAGTGAAGAGGGCGGGAGCTCCTACGAGCAGTACTTC
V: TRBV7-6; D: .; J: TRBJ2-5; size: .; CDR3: CASSSSRAVQETQYF; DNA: TGTGCCAGCAGCTCCTCTAGAGCGGTACAAGAGACCCAGTACTTC
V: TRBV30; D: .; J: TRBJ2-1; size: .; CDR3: CAWSPLVYNEQFF; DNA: TGTGCCTGGAGCCCATTAGTCTACAATGAGCAGTTCTTC
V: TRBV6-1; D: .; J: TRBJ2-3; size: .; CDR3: CASIAAGSRTDTQYF; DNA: TGTGCCAGCATCGCGGCCGGGAGCCGCACAGATACGCAGTATTTT
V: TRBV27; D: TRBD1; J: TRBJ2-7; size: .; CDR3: CASSSTGTGAEQQYF; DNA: TGTGCCAGCAGTTCTACCGGGACAGGGGCAGAACAACAGTACTTC
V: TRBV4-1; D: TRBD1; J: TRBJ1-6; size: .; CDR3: CASSPRTGTNSPLNF; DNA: TGCGCCAGCAGCCCCCGGACAGGGACTAATTCACCCCTCAACTTT
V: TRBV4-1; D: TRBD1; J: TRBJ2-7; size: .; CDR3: CASSQPPEDRDHEQYF; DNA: TGCGCCAGCAGCCAACCGCCCGAGGACAGGGACCACGAGCAGTACTTC
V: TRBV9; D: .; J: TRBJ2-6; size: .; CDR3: CASSATQGSGANVLTF; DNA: TGTGCCAGCAGCGCCACCCAGGGATCTGGGGCCAACGTCCTGACTTTC
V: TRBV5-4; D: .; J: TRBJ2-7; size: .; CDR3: CASSPGQINEQYF; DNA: TGTGCCAGCAGCCCAGGACAGATCAACGAGCAGTACTTC
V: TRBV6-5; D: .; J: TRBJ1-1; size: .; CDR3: CASSYLWGERNTEAFF; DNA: TGTGCCAGCAGTTACTTATGGGGAGAGAGGAACACTGAAGCTTTCTTT
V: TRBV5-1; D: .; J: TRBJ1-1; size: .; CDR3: CASRYATGNTEAFF; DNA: TGCGCCAGCAGATACGCTACAGGGAACACTGAAGCTTTCTTT
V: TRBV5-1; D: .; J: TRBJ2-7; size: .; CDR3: CASSFTGTVVAGLTYEQYF; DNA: TGCGCCAGCAGCTTCACCGGGACTGTCGTGGCGGGGCTTACCTACGAGCAGTACTTC
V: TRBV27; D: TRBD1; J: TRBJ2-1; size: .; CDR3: CASSFNGQGGQFF; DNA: TGTGCCAGCAGTTTCAACGGACAGGGCGGGCAGTTCTTC
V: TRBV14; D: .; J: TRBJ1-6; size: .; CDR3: CASSSQGFGDSPLHF; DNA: TGTGCCAGCAGCTCGCAGGGGTTCGGAGATTCACCCCTCCACTTT
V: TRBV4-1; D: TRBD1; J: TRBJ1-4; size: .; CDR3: CASSLGTGSEKLFF; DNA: TGCGCCAGCAGCTTAGGGACAGGATCGGAAAAACTGTTTTTT
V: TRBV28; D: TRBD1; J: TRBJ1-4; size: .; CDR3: CASSFAGTGGEKLFF; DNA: TGTGCCAGCAGTTTCGCCGGGACAGGAGGCGAAAAACTGTTTTTT
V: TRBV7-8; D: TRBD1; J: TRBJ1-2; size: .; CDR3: CASSQTRTGDRYGYTF; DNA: TGTGCCAGCAGCCAAACTCGGACAGGGGATCGGTATGGCTACACCTTC
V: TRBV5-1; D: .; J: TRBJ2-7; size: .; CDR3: CASSLDPVTYEQYF; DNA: TGCGCCAGCAGCTTGGATCCGGTTACCTACGAGCAGTACTTC
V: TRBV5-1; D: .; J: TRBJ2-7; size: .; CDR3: CASSLDSEASMREQYF; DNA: TGCGCCAGCAGCTTGGATTCGGAGGCCTCAATGAGGGAGCAGTACTTC
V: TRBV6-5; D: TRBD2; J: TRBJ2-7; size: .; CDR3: CASSYRAGGLSYEQYF; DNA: TGTGCCAGCAGTTACCGAGCGGGAGGACTCTCCTACGAGCAGTACTTC
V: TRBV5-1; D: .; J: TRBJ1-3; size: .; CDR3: CASSPGQGNSGNTIYF; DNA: TGCGCCAGCAGCCCCGGCCAGGGTAACTCTGGAAACACCATATATTTT
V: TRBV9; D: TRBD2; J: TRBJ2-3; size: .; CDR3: CASSPRGASSGSGGTDTQYF; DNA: TGTGCCAGCAGCCCCAGGGGGGCGTCTAGCGGGAGTGGAGGCACAGATACGCAGTATTTT
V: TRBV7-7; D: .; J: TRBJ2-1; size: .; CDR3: CASSPSGNFHNEQFF; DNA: TGTGCCAGCAGTCCCAGCGGAAATTTCCACAATGAGCAGTTCTTC
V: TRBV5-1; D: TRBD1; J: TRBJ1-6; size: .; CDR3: CASSITLPGQGLGGMDSPLHF; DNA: TGCGCCAGCAGCATCACGCTTCCGGGACAGGGTTTGGGTGGCATGGATTCACCCCTCCACTTT
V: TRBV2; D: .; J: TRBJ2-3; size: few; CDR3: CASRALASDTQYF; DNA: TGTGCCAGCAGGGCGCTAGCCTCAGATACGCAGTATTTT
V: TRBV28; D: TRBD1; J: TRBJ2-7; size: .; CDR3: CASRDIPGTGGIEQYF; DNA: TGTGCCAGCAGGGATATTCCCGGGACAGGGGGCATTGAGCAGTACTTC
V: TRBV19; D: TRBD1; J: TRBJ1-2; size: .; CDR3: CASSIPQGAQHGYTF; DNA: TGTGCCAGTAGTATCCCCCAGGGGGCACAACACGGCTACACCTTC
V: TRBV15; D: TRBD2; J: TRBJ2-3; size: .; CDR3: CATSRDRGLGGADTQYF; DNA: TGCGCCACCAGCAGAGATCGCGGTTTGGGGGGGGCAGATACGCAGTATTTT
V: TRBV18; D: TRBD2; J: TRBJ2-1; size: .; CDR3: CASSPIRGTSGGSSYNEQFF; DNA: TGTGCCAGCTCACCAATCCGAGGGACTAGCGGGGGGAGCTCCTACAATGAGCAGTTCTTC
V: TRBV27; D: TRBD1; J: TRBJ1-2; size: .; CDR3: CASSLGQGVLYGYTF; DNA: TGTGCCAGCAGTCTGGGACAGGGGGTCCTCTATGGCTACACCTTC
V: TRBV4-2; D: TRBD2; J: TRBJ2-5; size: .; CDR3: CASSQTSGDFGAQYF; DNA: TGTGCCAGCAGCCAGACTAGCGGGGATTTCGGGGCCCAGTACTTC
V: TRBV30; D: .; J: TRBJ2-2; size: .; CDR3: CAWNRGTGELFF; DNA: TGTGCCTGGAATAGGGGCACCGGGGAGCTGTTTTTT
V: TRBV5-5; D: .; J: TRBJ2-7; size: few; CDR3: CASSFARLSEQYF; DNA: TGTGCCAGCAGCTTCGCCCGTTTGAGCGAGCAGTACTTC
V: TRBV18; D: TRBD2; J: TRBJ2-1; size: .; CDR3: CASTLGLADNEQFF; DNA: TGTGCCAGCACCTTGGGACTAGCGGACAATGAGCAGTTCTTC
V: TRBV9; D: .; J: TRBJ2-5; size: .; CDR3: CASSVAGTQETQYF; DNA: TGTGCCAGCAGCGTAGCGGGTACGCAAGAGACCCAGTACTTC
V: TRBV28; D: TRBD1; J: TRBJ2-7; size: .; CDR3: CASSSFITQGDRTYEQYF; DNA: TGTGCCAGCAGTTCCTTTATAACCCAGGGGGATCGGACCTACGAGCAGTACTTC
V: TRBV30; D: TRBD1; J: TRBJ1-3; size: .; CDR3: CAWSVRTGLENTIYF; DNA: TGTGCCTGGAGTGTCCGGACAGGGTTGGAAAACACCATATATTTT
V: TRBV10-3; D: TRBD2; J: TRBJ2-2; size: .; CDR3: CARRCGGGTGELFF; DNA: TGTGCCAGGCGGTGTGGGGGAGGGACCGGGGAGCTGTTTTTT
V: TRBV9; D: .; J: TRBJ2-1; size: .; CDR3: CASSVKRSSYNEQFF; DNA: TGTGCCAGCAGCGTAAAGCGGAGCTCCTACAATGAGCAGTTCTTC
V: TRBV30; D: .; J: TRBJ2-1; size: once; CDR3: CAWKTGRGANEQFF; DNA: TGTGCCTGGAAGACGGGGAGGGGGGCCAATGAGCAGTTCTTC
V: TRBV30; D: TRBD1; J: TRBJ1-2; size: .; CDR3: CAWKLITTGEGYTF; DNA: TGTGCCTGGAAACTGATTACAACAGGGGAAGGCTACACCTTC
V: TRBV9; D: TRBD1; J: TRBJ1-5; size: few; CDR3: CASSFRDRGRLCNQPQHF; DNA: TGTGCCAGCAGCTTCCGGGACAGGGGGCGACTATGCAATCAGCCCCAGCATTTT
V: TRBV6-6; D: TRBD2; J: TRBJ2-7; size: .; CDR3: CASSQSGGTYEQYF; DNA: TGTGCCAGCAGTCAGAGCGGGGGGACCTACGAGCAGTACTTC
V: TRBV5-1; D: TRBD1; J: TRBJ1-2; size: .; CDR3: CASSPGQGTNYGYTF; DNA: TGCGCCAGCAGCCCGGGACAGGGGACTAACTATGGCTACACCTTC